The clone carrying this T cell receptor beta chain appeared once. These data come from a study of T cell changes during pregnancy in multiple sclerosis. Germline V gene lookup returns CDR1 SEHNR and CDR2 FQNEAQ (reference sequence). Trimming removed 3 bases from V and 2 bases from J; junction bases left unmatched: 5. There are 15 residues in the CDR3. Assay: immunoSEQ multiplex PCR; the TCRdb copy retains only in-frame clones and omits some. The sample contains tens of thousands of clones, 90% of which appear only once. The clonotype originates from a female donor with multiple sclerosis, enrolled in a pregnancy study. This specimen was CD4+ T cells from peripheral blood mononuclear cells, taken in the second trimester of pregnancy. This chain uses TRBV7-9 with TRBJ2-5; 8 positions match TRBD2. CDR3 bases: TGTGCCAGCAGCTTTCATAGCGGGACACAAGAGACCCAGTACTTC. Translated, it gives CASSFHSGTQETQYF.